This T cell receptor (beta chain) was sequenced during a study of shared clonotypes between healthy human individuals (dated by TCRdb to 2018 to 2021). For context, the study as a whole: Two women and a few men aged 18 to 49 years were included in the cohort. Blood TCR repertoires of about five healthy adults were deeply sequenced to estimate repertoire size and the extent of clonotype sharing between individuals. Between about 0.94 and 8.9 billion PBMCs per donor were obtained by leukapheresis. For each donor, CD4 naive and CD4 memory were each run on three plates, CD8 naive on two plates, and CD8 memory on one plate. To increase sequencing depth and limit assay-specific biases, TCR repertoire library preparation and sequencing were carried out by different laboratories using diverse techniques.

CD8 naive samples consisted of CD45RO-negative cells that were positively selected for CCR7, yielding a CD45RA+CCR7+ population without TemRA cells. Healthy HIV-negative adults with no recently reported acute infections or vaccinations were included as donors. Every donor was a Caucasian adult living in Nashville, Tennessee, USA. After blood collection by leukapheresis, PBMCs were isolated using Ficoll-Histopaque density gradient centrifugation and then cryopreserved in the vapor phase of liquid nitrogen. Analytical flow cytometry was used to check the purity and quantity of each magnetically sorted T cell population. Genomic DNA was isolated from every sorted fraction and measured by UV absorbance on a Nanodrop 2000c. The CDR3, cysteine through phenylalanine, is 16 amino acids long. Only CDR3 DNA is held: 48 bases, read in frame from base 1. Via the germline V gene (reference sequence), CDR1 is GTSNPN and CDR2 SVGIG. Deletion took 3 bases off V and 0 bases off J, with a span of 15 bases between the germline ends.

This clone appeared once. It lacks a known antigen. No per-base quality is available; no much larger clone lies one base away. TCR CDR3 regions were amplified from genomic DNA by multiplex PCR using the deep immunoSEQ assay. Extracted genomic DNA from each cell subset was distributed evenly across all wells of several immunoSEQ 96-well plates, and each plate was treated as a replicate. For sorted subsets, each replicate PCR was loaded with around 220 ng genomic DNA, equivalent to about 33,000 T cell genomes. Purified libraries were quantified with a Qubit 3.0 fluorometer, sized on a Bioanalyzer 2100, and re-quantified with the KAPA Library Quantification kit. Every immunoSEQ 96-well plate was sequenced on a dedicated single-read 150-cycle Illumina NextSeq 550 flow cell. In the authors' own workflow: Because the immunoSEQ output held only junctional sequences and lacked quality scores, the filtering could not match the filtering applied to full-length reads. To assign V/J genes and CDR3, sequences were annotated against IMGT germline references using PyIR, a Python wrapper for IgBLAST v1.9. Any read was removed if the V/J assignment was weak (E-value above 1e-6), the CDR3 was missing, or the read contained stop codons, out-of-frame junctions, or ambiguous translated residues. V3J clonotypes were defined as sequences sharing an identical inferred V gene, J gene, and CDR3 amino acid sequence. Percentage overlap between repertoires was calculated by dividing the number of shared unique clonotypes by the size of the smaller repertoire. RTK rarefaction, the Chao1 estimator, and Recon v2.1 estimates of unobserved clonotypes were used to assess repertoire richness. Generation probabilities were computed with OLGA for all TCRbeta clonotypes obtained by the gDNA method from several donors. This immuneACCESS table, as held by TCRdb, lists in-frame sequences with V and J called but not all clones. Of the missing ones, under half trace to an unresolved V gene in checked studies; the others have no known cause. V and J calls and clone size are as listed in that table; D and trimming were resolved from the DNA. This sample has approximately 740,000 clones in its table, and 85% to 95% of those were observed once. The top ten hold 20% to 30% of the sample.

Overall study outcomes, separate from this receptor: Rarefaction of sorted-subset datasets indicated incomplete sequencing despite the large sequencing depth. Higher generation probabilities were observed for clonotypes shared by all four sorted-subset donors than for non-shared clonotypes. Only blood was sampled, and tissue TCR repertoires likely differ from those in blood. Naive subsets generally had larger estimated clonotype richness than memory subsets. When a handful of donors were compared, the shared fraction of clonotypes was around 5% for naive CD4, approximately 3.3% for naive CD8, 2.3% for memory CD4, and roughly 0.4% for memory CD8. Based on pairwise subsampling, the degree of clonotype sharing among donors was expected to be affected by sequencing depth. Because the study included a small number of donors, the genetic and exposure-history diversity represented was limited.

Material: naive CD8+ T cells sorted from blood. The cell subset or site label here, explained by the study, means: CD45RA+CCR7+. The sequence is built from TRBV30 and TRBJ1-5; 5 matching bases give a weak D call of TRBD1. The origin of this receptor is a young man in good health. The nucleotides are TGTGCCTGGAGGGGGGGTGGGAGGATTAGCAATCAGCCCCAGCATTTT. This gives the protein CAWRGGGRISNQPQHF.